The 13 T cell receptor beta chains given below trace back to one sample, sequenced in a study of T-cell reconstitution after alpha-beta-depleted transplantation in children. Preparation of the TCRbeta library used unique molecular identifiers. TCRdb recomputed calls from the PCR reads with MiXCR, one row per CDR3 protein. This table has over 3,500 distinct CDR3 sequences, roughly a quarter appearing once. The sample in question was PBMCs, mostly from graft donor cells, obtained 60 days after TCRalphabeta/CD19-depleted stem cell transplant. These receptors were obtained from a boy under two years old who had a stem cell transplant for acute myeloid leukemia, so the T cells may come from the graft donor.

V and J are TRBV14 and TRBJ2-7; D is possibly TRBD1 (6 bases). Trimming left V 4 bases short and J 4 bases short, with 17 bases between. This CDR3 spans 15 amino acids. Germline values: CDR1 SGHDN, CDR2 FVKESK. The CDR3 spells CASSPGTLQGYEQYF. For the CDR3, the DNA is TGTGCCAGCAGCCCCGGGACATTACAAGGTTACGAGCAGTACTTC.

The gene calls are TRBV5-2 and TRBJ2-3; TRBD1 reflects the table's D call only, with no check against the DNA. TRBV5-2 represents a pseudogene. This CDR3 contains 14 residues. This CDR3 is CARGPGLVYSEQYF. CDR3 nucleotide sequence: TGTGCCAGGGGCCCCGGGCTCGTCTATTCTGAGCAGTATTTT.

This clonotype was seen many times. The V gene is TRBV7-8, the J gene TRBJ2-1; 9 nucleotides align to TRBD2. Trimming cost V 8 bases and J 4 bases; bases outside gene matches: 12. The CDR3 consists of 16 residues. Germline CDR1 reads SGHVS; CDR2 reads FQNEAQ. CDR3 sequence (DNA): TGTGCCAGCTTAGTGTCGGCGGGGGGGAGTTACAATGAGCAGTTCTTC. Its protein is CASLVSAGGSYNEQFF.

This clonotype was seen many times. The chain has TRBV9 and TRBJ1-2; TRBD1 agrees at 7 bases. The CDR3 extends over 15 amino acids. Germline V gene data show CDR1 as SGDLS and CDR2 as YYNGEE. V shed 2 bases and J 4 bases; nucleotides not matched to a gene: 8. The DNA of the CDR3 is TGTGCCAGCAGCGTCGGTGGGACAGACGGCTATGGCTACACCTTC. Protein: CASSVGGTDGYGYTF.

A word on this clonotype: This may arise from a read error, as a much more abundant clone is one base away. The conserved phenylalanine or tryptophan is not found at the CDR3 terminus, so this likely reflects a read error. The chain recombines TRBV7-8 with TRBJ1-2; 7 bases line up with TRBD1. CDR1 and CDR2 from the germline V gene are SGHVS and FQNEAQ. The CDR3 is 16 amino acids. V lost 4 bases to trimming and J lost 6 bases; unmatched junction nucleotides: 14. The CDR3 is CASSWDSPFPFNGYTL. The CDR3 DNA sequence: TGTGCCAGCAGCTGGGACAGTCCCTTTCCTTTCAATGGCTACACCTTA.

This clonotype was observed a few times. The CDR3 region is CARGPGLAGEYNEQFF. In nucleotides, the CDR3 is TGTGCCAGGGGCCCCGGGCTAGCGGGGGAGTACAATGAGCAGTTCTTC. The chain links TRBV28 to TRBJ2-1; 10 bases map to TRBD2. V shed 9 bases and J 4 bases; nucleotides not matched to a gene: 12. CDR3 length: 16 residues. Germline values: CDR1 MDHEN, CDR2 SYDVKM.

V and J are TRBV4-2 and TRBJ2-2; TRBD2 agrees at 11 bases. This CDR3 comprises 17 residues. Germline V lookup: CDR1 LGHNA, CDR2 YNFKEQ. V gave up 1 base and J gave up 6 bases; unmatched junction bases: 7. CDR3 nucleotides: TGTGCCAGCAGCCAAGTTTCCCTAGCGGGAGGTTCCGGGGAGCTGTTTTTT. Translated: CASSQVSLAGGSGELFF.

The chain has TRBV11-3 and TRBJ1-4, with D tentatively TRBD1 (5 bases). Germline CDR1 reads SGHNT; CDR2 reads YENEEA. The CDR3 length is 12 residues. Trimming cost V 3 bases and J 8 bases, with 7 bases left between them. CDR3 amino acids: CASSFNREKLFF. In nucleotides, the CDR3 is TGTGCCAGCAGCTTCAACAGGGAAAAACTGTTTTTT.

In its sample, this clonotype was seen many times. This chain connects TRBV6-6 to TRBJ1-1, with a possible D match to TRBD1 (6 bases). V lost 3 bases to trimming and J lost 7 bases, with 9 bases between them. The CDR3 sequence is 12 residues long. Germline assignment: CDR1 MNHNY and CDR2 SVGAGI (reference sequence). CDR3 residues: CASSYRGDEAFF. Here the CDR3 DNA reads TGTGCCAGCAGTTATAGGGGGGATGAAGCTTTCTTT.

This clonotype was found many times. The chain is built from TRBV7-9 and TRBJ1-1, with 10 bases that match TRBD1. There are 14 residues in the CDR3. V trimming: 7 bases; J trimming: 0 bases; junction bases outside the gene matches: 2. Per germline, CDR1 SEHNR and CDR2 FQNEAQ (reference sequence). CDR3 protein: CASKGTGVNTEAFF. CDR3 nucleotide sequence: TGTGCCAGCAAAGGGACAGGGGTGAACACTGAAGCTTTCTTT.

In its sample, this clonotype was seen many times. V and J are TRBV2 and TRBJ1-2; D possibly corresponds to TRBD1 (5 bases). The CDR3 runs 13 residues. V was shortened by 6 bases and J by 4 bases, with 12 bases between the two germline ends. Germline CDR1 and CDR2: SNHLY and FYNNEI. The CDR3 protein is CASSLRAGYGYTF. CDR3 DNA sequence: TGTGCCAGCAGCCTCAGGGCTGGCTATGGCTACACCTTC.

This clonotype was detected only once. The chain links TRBV7-3 to TRBJ2-1, with D possibly being TRBD1 or TRBD2 (5 bases each). Looked up from germline, CDR1 is SGHTA and CDR2 is FQGTGA. This CDR3 contains 15 residues. V lost 5 bases, J lost 2 bases, and 13 bases lay in between. CDR3: CASSRFRGPYNEQFF. In nucleotides, the CDR3 is TGTGCCAGCAGCCGCTTCCGGGGACCCTACAATGAGCAGTTCTTC. The variable domain in full, completed from reference TRBV7-3 and TRBJ2-1, reads GAGVSQTPSNKVTEKGKYVELRCDPISGHTALYWYRQSLGQGPEFLIYFQGTGAADDSGLPNDRFFAVRPEGSVSTLKIQRTERGDSAVYLCASSRFRGPYNEQFFGPGTRLTVL.

This clonotype has a count of ten or more. The chain carries TRBV7-3 and TRBJ2-1; 8 bases are a match to TRBD2. V shed 5 bases, J shed 2 bases, and the junction held 5 bases outside the gene matches. CDR3 length: 15 amino acids. Looked up from germline, CDR1 is SGHTA and CDR2 is FQGTGA. CDR3 nucleotides: TGTGCCAGCAGCCTTCGGACTAGCCCCTACAATGAGCAGTTCTTC. Its translation is CASSLRTSPYNEQFF.